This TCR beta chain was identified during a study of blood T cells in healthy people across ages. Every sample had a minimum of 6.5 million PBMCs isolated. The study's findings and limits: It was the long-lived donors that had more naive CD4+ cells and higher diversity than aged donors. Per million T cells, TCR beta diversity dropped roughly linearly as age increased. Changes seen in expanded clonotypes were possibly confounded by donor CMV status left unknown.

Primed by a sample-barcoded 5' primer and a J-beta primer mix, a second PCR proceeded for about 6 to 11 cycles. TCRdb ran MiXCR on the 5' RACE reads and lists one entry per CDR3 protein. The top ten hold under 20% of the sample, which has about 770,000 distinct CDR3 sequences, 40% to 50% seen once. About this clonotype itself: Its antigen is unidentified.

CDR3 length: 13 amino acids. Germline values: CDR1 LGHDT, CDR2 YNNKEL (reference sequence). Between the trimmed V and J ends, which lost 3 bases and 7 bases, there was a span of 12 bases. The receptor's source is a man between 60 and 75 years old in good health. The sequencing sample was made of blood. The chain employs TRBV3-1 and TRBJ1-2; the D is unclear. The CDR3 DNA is TGTGCCAGCAGCCACTCAGTATTAGGTGGCTACACCTTC. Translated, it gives CASSHSVLGGYTF.